This T cell receptor beta chain was observed in a study of blood T cells in healthy people across ages (dated by TCRdb to the mid-2010s). A note on the overall study: In model experiments, roughly one uniquely barcoded TCR beta cDNA molecule per two T cells was captured by template switching. The donors were divided into four age groups: young (average around 17 years), middle-aged (about 39), aged (approximately 62) and long-lived (nearly 85). To avoid experimental bias, donors of different ages were spread randomly across the sequencing lanes. Using deep sequencing normalized with unique cDNA molecular identifiers, the study measured how TCR beta repertoire diversity changes with age. Two additional independent replicas of 1 million unique cDNA reads from the same blood draw were analyzed for two donors (one aged 18 to 30 and one aged 80 or older). Overall study outcomes, separate from this receptor: Compared with the aged group, more naive CD4+ T cells, fewer expanded clones and increased TCR diversity were shown by the long-lived group, suggesting age selection. Total diversity estimates from one million sequenced T cells were considered lower bounds and underestimates. Conclusive comparison of naive and antigen-experienced compartments was prevented by the profiling of bulk unsorted PBMCs. Donor CMV infection status was unknown, potentially confounding age-related changes in expanded clonotypes. Observed TCR beta diversity per million T cells fell roughly linearly with age, and a significant reduction was already apparent by age around 40. A strong correlation was found between observed TCR beta diversity and the percentage of naive T cells measured by flow cytometry.

A distance of 27 bases separates the germline ends of V and J, which lose 5 bases and 11 bases respectively. CDR1 is given as SGHVS and CDR2 as FQNEAQ, both from the germline V gene. Its CDR3 holds 16 amino acids, cysteine through phenylalanine. Only CDR3 DNA remains: 48 bases, in frame from the first base. With regard to this clonotype: Its antigen specificity is not known. A much bigger clone sits one base away, suggesting this may be a read error.

The 40 or so donors, aged about 6 to 100 years, were systemically healthy Caucasian individuals from Russia. Approximately 10 milliliters of peripheral blood were collected from each donor into EDTA-treated Vacutainer tubes. Ficoll-Paque density-gradient centrifugation was used to isolate PBMCs, with at least 6.5 million per sample. Total RNA, at least 6 micrograms per sample, was extracted from PBMCs with Trizol reagent. The percentages of naive CD45RAhigh/CD27high T cells were determined by flow cytometry on a PBMC aliquot from every donor. The library was made by 5' RACE. Instrument on record: Illumina HiSeq 2500. The second PCR ran for roughly 7 to 11 cycles and used a J-beta primer mix along with a sample-barcoded 5' primer. A template-switch 5' adaptor carrying 12 random nucleotides introduced a unique molecular identifier onto each TCR beta cDNA molecule. At least 2.5 million CDR3-containing paired-end reads were obtained from each sample. All of the RNA was converted into first-strand cDNA using the Mint cDNA synthesis kit, with a TRBC-specific oligonucleotide serving as the primer. All cDNA was treated with uracil-DNA glycosylase and then went through a first 18-cycle PCR with the universal primers M1SS and BC2_uni_R. Turning to the authors' computational methods: Normalization of each sample was performed by random selection of 1 million high-quality reads, each carrying a distinct molecular identifier. Instead of being binned into consensus sequences, reads with shared molecular identifiers were discarded. MiTCR, set to a Q25 quality threshold and the strictest error-elimination algorithm, was used for CDR3 identification, clonotype clustering and error correction. A nonparametric unseen species model with Euler transformation was used to estimate lower-bound total TCR beta diversity. TCRdb reprocessed the public reads (quality trimming at Q25 with fastp, clone calling with MiXCR) and kept in-frame beta chains. Each record represents a unique CDR3 protein, reported with the most common genes and DNA among its rows. The V and J calls reflect TCRdb's pipeline rather than the authors' work. For this sample the table gives about 400,000 distinct CDR3 sequences, of which about 55% were detected only once. Approximately 51% of the sample lies in the top ten.

The source material was blood. This clonotype was sampled from a man aged 60 to 69 in good health. The rearranged chain carries TRBV7-8 and TRBJ2-5; a weak D assignment points to TRBD2 (6 bases agree). The CDR3 region: CASSITGLSAHNEQYF. The DNA sequence reads TGTGCCAGCAGCATTACGGGACTTTCGGCCCACAATGAGCAGTACTTC.